Below, one T cell receptor beta chain is given with its context. The antigen is not known. Every bit of the isolated RNA underwent reverse transcription, so sequencing read expressed TCRB transcripts. The table came from immunoSEQ multiplex PCR; TCRdb's copy has only in-frame clones and leaves some out. Of over 300,000 clones in the sample, 6.5% to 10% were seen once. CD45RO/CCR7/CD25/CD127/CD95/CD27 separated CD4+ naive, central memory, regulatory and stem cell-like memory cells by sorting. The data were taken from a study of beta chain features in type 1 diabetes. Study-level findings and limits: The influence of HLA type on TCRB rearrangement stayed undetermined.

The CDR3 covers 13 residues. The V gene lost 5 bases and the J gene lost 3 bases, with 10 bases spanning the gap. Germline V gene sequence: CDR1 SGHVS, CDR2 FQNEAQ. The chain carries TRBV7-8 and TRBJ1-2; D might be TRBD1 (5 bases). Sequencing used central memory CD4+ T cells from blood. This receptor was taken from a woman between 18 and 30 years old in good health. The CDR3 spells CASSKDSDYGYTF. CDR3 nucleotides: TGTGCCAGCAGCAAAGACAGCGACTATGGCTACACCTTC.